The T cell receptor beta chain described here comes from a study of beta chain features in type 1 diabetes. TCRB transcripts that were expressed got sequenced, as all of the isolated RNA had been reverse transcribed. Using immunoSEQ multiplex PCR, the repertoire was profiled, and TCRdb retains in-frame clones only, with some absent. In the table there are fewer than 450,000 clones, roughly 13% of which are singletons. Worth noting for this clone: Its cognate antigen is unknown.

V was pared by 6 bases and J by 5 bases, with 11 bases of the junction left unmatched. Germline-derived CDR1 and CDR2 are MGHDK and SYGVNS. The length of the CDR3 is 15 residues. Study-wide results and limits: Naive, central memory and Treg TCRB repertoires appeared more alike in patients than in healthy donors. Shortening that was moderate but significant affected the TCRB CDR3s of Type 1 diabetes patients in all four CD4+ subsets.

The sequence came from a woman younger than 30 with type 1 diabetes. The chain carries TRBV25-1 and TRBJ2-3; 7 nucleotides align to TRBD2. The source material was naive CD4+ T cells from blood. The CDR3 sequence is CASSALGGRIDTQYF. The DNA of the CDR3 is TGTGCCAGCAGCGCCCTGGGGGGGAGAATAGATACGCAGTATTTT. Full variable domain (outside the CDR3, taken from reference TRBV25-1 and TRBJ2-3): EADIYQTPRYLVIGTGKKITLECSQTMGHDKMYWYQQDPGMELHLIHYSYGVNSTEKGDLSSESTVSRIRTEHFPLTLESARPSHTSQYLCASSALGGRIDTQYFGPGTRLTVL.